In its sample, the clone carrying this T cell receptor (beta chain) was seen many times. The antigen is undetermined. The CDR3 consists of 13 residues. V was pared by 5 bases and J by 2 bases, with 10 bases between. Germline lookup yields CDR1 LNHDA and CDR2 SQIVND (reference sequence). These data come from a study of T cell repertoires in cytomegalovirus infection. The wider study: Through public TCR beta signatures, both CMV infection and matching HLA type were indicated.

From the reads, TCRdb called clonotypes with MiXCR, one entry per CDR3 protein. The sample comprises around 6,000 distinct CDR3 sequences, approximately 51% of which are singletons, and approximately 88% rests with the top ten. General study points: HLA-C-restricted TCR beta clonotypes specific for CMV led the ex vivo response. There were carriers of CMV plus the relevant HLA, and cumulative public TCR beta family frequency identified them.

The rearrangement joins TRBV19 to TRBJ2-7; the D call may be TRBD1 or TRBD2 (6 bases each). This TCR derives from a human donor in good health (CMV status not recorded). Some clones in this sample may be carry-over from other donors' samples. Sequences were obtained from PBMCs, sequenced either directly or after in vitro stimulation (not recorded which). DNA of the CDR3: TGTGCCAGTAGTGGGGGGCAGCCCTACGAGCAGTACTTC. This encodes CASSGGQPYEQYF.